Presented here are 23 T cell receptor beta chains from one specimen sequenced in a study of shared clonotypes between healthy human individuals. Sequencing used immunoSEQ multiplex PCR; TCRdb keeps in-frame clones, though not all of them. The sample includes roughly 1,100,000 clones, roughly 80% of them seen just once. The sequencing sample was made of memory CD4+ T cells sorted from blood. Documented subset: CD45RA-negative fraction. The receptors stem from a man between 18 and 35 years old in good health.

The chain is built from TRBV18 and TRBJ2-1; D is unclear. The CDR3 extends over 17 amino acids. Trimming pared 1 base from V and 0 bases from J, leaving 13 bases between. CDR1 and CDR2 from the germline V gene are KGHSH and LQKENI. CDR3 sequence (DNA): TGTGCCAGCTCACCACGGTTCCACGGTAGCTCCTACAATGAGCAGTTCTTC. It codes for CASSPRFHGSSYNEQFF.

The count of this clone is one. The V call is TRBV29-1, the J call TRBJ2-7, with 7 nucleotides matching TRBD1. The J segment lost 3 bases and the V segment lost 5 bases, leaving 1 base of the junction unmatched. Germline V gene data show CDR1 as SQVTM and CDR2 as ANQGSEA. The CDR3 contains 11 residues. The CDR3 coding sequence is TGCAGCGTTCACAGGGGCTACGAGCAGTACTTC. Translating it yields CSVHRGYEQYF.

The chain joins TRBV5-6 to TRBJ1-1, with D uncertain. Trimming took off 1 base at V and 0 bases at J, with 10 bases between the two ends. Germline V lookup: CDR1 SGHDT, CDR2 YYEEEE. The CDR3 spans 15 residues. CDR3 sequence: CASSLPIGMNTEAFF. Here the CDR3 DNA reads TGTGCCAGCAGCTTGCCCATCGGGATGAACACTGAAGCTTTCTTT.

This chain uses TRBV29-1 with TRBJ1-2, with D perhaps matching TRBD1 (5 bases). Trimming took 0 bases from V and 4 from J, leaving 21 bases between them. This CDR3 contains 17 residues. Germline-derived CDR1 and CDR2 are SQVTM and ANQGSEA. The CDR3 spells CSVEEEDIRAKGYGYTF. DNA of the CDR3: TGCAGCGTTGAAGAGGAGGACATCCGGGCGAAAGGCTATGGCTACACCTTC.

The chain links TRBV6-1 to TRBJ2-1; TRBD1 is a possible D gene (5 bases). Looked up from germline, CDR1 is MNHNS and CDR2 is SASEGT. V was clipped by 6 bases and J by 12 bases, with 30 bases between them. This CDR3 has 17 residues. CDR3 loop: CASSERPSWGMVDRQFF. CDR3 in DNA: TGTGCCAGCAGCGAACGGCCTAGTTGGGGTATGGTTGACAGGCAGTTCTTC.

This chain joins TRBV5-1 and TRBJ1-6; TRBD1 aligns across 8 bases. V shed 5 bases, J shed 7 bases, and the junction held 11 bases outside the gene matches. Germline CDR1 is SGHRS and CDR2 is YFSETQ. This CDR3 comprises 16 residues. CDR3 sequence: CASSQEGQGTNSPLHF. CDR3 DNA sequence: TGCGCCAGCAGTCAGGAAGGACAGGGCACAAATTCACCCCTCCACTTT.

The V and J genes are TRBV28 and TRBJ2-1; 15 bases are a match to TRBD2. The germline V gene has CDR1 MDHEN and CDR2 SYDVKM. The length of the CDR3 is 16 residues. Trimming cost V 5 bases and J 4 bases; bases outside gene matches: 3. CDR3 sequence (DNA): TGTGCCAGCAGTGGACTAGCGGGGGGGCGGTACAATGAGCAGTTCTTC. It codes for CASSGLAGGRYNEQFF.

The chain has TRBV28 and TRBJ1-3; TRBD1 might be the D (5 bases). The CDR3 contains 13 residues. Deletions cut 8 bases from V and 10 bases from J, with 18 bases between. Germline assignment: CDR1 MDHEN and CDR2 SYDVKM. In nucleotides, the CDR3 is TGTGCCAGCGTTGACAGCCCGCGGGGGACCATATATTTT. Translated, it gives CASVDSPRGTIYF.

This clone was counted once. The rearrangement joins TRBV4-2 to TRBJ2-1, with 7 positions matching TRBD2. The junction had 7 bases not matched to a gene; V was cut back by 0 bases and J by 2 bases. Germline assignment: CDR1 LGHNA and CDR2 YNFKEQ. The CDR3 covers 17 residues. CDR3 protein: CASSQETQRGAYNEQFF. CDR3 sequence (DNA): TGTGCCAGCAGCCAAGAGACCCAGCGGGGAGCCTACAATGAGCAGTTCTTC.

In this sample, this clone turned up once. This specimen includes other DNA sequences encoding the same CDR3. The chain is built from TRBV10-3 and TRBJ1-2, with unresolved D. This CDR3 is 11 amino acids long. V was pared by 4 bases and J by 8 bases, with 8 bases between. Germline V gives CDR1 ENHRY, CDR2 SYGVKD. The CDR3 region is CAISGTGGYTF. The CDR3 coding sequence is TGTGCCATCAGTGGGACCGGCGGCTACACCTTC.

This chain joins TRBV11-2 and TRBJ2-5; D may correspond to TRBD1 or TRBD2 (6 bases each). The CDR3 length is 17 residues. V lost 5 bases, J lost 2 bases, and 21 bases lay in between. The germline CDR1 and CDR2 sequences are SGHAT and FQNNGV. CDR3 sequence (DNA): TGTGCCAGCAGCCCAGATCCGGGGGCAAATGGGCAAGAGACCCAGTACTTC. Translated: CASSPDPGANGQETQYF. Full variable domain (missing parts from reference TRBV11-2 and TRBJ2-5): EAGVAQSPRYKIIEKRQSVAFWCNPISGHATLYWYQQILGQGPKLLIQFQNNGVVDDSQLPKDRFSAERLKGVDSTLKIQPAKLEDSAVYLCASSPDPGANGQETQYFGPGTRLLVL.

The chain joins TRBV23-1 to TRBJ1-4; no definite D call. TRBV23-1 carries the ORF label, with uncertain function. Between the trimmed V and J ends, which lost 0 bases and 0 bases, there was a span of 5 bases. This CDR3 is built from 15 residues. In DNA form, the CDR3 reads TGCGCCAGCAGTCAATCGACCGCAACTAATGAAAAACTGTTTTTT. Amino acid sequence: CASSQSTATNEKLFF.

The V and J genes are TRBV9 and TRBJ2-7; D may match TRBD1 or TRBD2 (5 bases each). V shed 4 bases and J shed 6 bases, with 17 bases lying between them. Germline lookup yields CDR1 SGDLS and CDR2 YYNGEE. This CDR3 comprises 14 residues. The CDR3 here is CASSSSGTTGEQYF. CDR3 nucleotide sequence: TGTGCCAGCAGCTCCTCCGGGACGACTGGCGAGCAGTACTTC.

This chain connects TRBV6-5 to TRBJ2-7, with TRBD1 as a possible D gene (6 bases). The CDR3 runs to 12 residues. The germline V gene encodes CDR1 MNHEY and CDR2 SVGAGI. Trimming stripped 7 bases from V and 4 bases from J, with 11 bases between. DNA for the CDR3: TGTGCCAGCACCAGGACAGAGTACGAGCAGTACTTC. It specifies CASTRTEYEQYF.

The chain is built from TRBV6-4 and TRBJ2-3, with 8 bases that match TRBD2. Looked up from germline, CDR1 is MRHNA and CDR2 is SNTAGT. The CDR3 contains 16 residues. Unmatched junction bases numbered 10, after V lost 4 bases and J lost 4 bases. In nucleotides, the CDR3 is TGTGCCAGCAGTGCCTCGGGACTAGAAGGATCAGATACGCAGTATTTT. Translating it yields CASSASGLEGSDTQYF.

As concerns this clone: The same CDR3 arises from other DNA sequences in this sample as well. The gene calls are TRBV29-1 and TRBJ1-1; D might be TRBD1 (5 bases). This CDR3 region has 12 residues. From germline, CDR1 is SQVTM and CDR2 ANQGSEA. V lost 6 bases and J 4 bases, leaving 12 bases between the germline ends. Here the CDR3 reads CSVGRGGTEAFF. In nucleotides, the CDR3 is TGCAGCGTGGGTAGGGGTGGCACTGAAGCTTTCTTT.

The V gene is TRBV6-5, the J gene TRBJ1-3, with 7 bases that match TRBD1. Trimming removed 6 bases from V and 8 bases from J; junction bases left unmatched: 7. The CDR3 length is 13 residues. The germline V gene has CDR1 MNHEY and CDR2 SVGAGI. The CDR3 bases are TGTGCCAGCAGGCCCGACAGGGATTACACCATATATTTT. It specifies CASRPDRDYTIYF.

This rearrangement joins TRBV7-8 to TRBJ2-5; 8 bases map to TRBD2. CDR3 length: 15 amino acids. The V gene end was trimmed by 6 bases and the J gene end by 2 bases; junction bases not matched to a gene: 8. Germline V gene lookup returns CDR1 SGHVS and CDR2 FQNEAQ. The CDR3 sequence is CASRPGLAEQETQYF. The CDR3 nucleotides read TGTGCCAGCAGGCCTGGACTAGCTGAGCAAGAGACCCAGTACTTC.

The chain's CDR3 is CASSGALNSNQPQHF. The CDR3 DNA sequence: TGTGCCAGCAGTGGGGCACTTAACAGCAATCAGCCCCAGCATTTT. The V gene is TRBV2, the J gene TRBJ1-5; D unresolved. V was pared by 4 bases and J by 1 base, with 11 bases between. The CDR3 totals 15 residues. Germline CDR1 reads SNHLY; CDR2 reads FYNNEI. Full variable domain (missing parts from reference TRBV2 and TRBJ1-5): EPEVTQTPSHQVTQMGQEVILRCVPISNHLYFYWYRQILGQKVEFLVSFYNNEISEKSEIFDDQFSVERPDGSNFTLKIRSTKLEDSAMYFCASSGALNSNQPQHFGDGTRLSIL.

The J gene is TRBJ2-5, the V gene TRBV6-6; D possibly uses TRBD1 or TRBD2 (5 bases each). CDR1 and CDR2 from the germline V gene are MNHNY and SVGAGI (reference sequence). This CDR3 contains 13 residues. V gave up 8 bases and J gave up 6 bases, with 16 bases separating them. For the CDR3, the DNA is TGTGCCAGCCTGGGGGTCGCAGGGCAGACCCAGTACTTC. It yields the protein CASLGVAGQTQYF.

The sample holds one count of this clone. The chain couples TRBV6-6 to TRBJ1-4; the D is unclear. The CDR3 extends over 16 amino acids. V was shortened by 2 bases and J by 8 bases, with 18 bases between the two germline ends. CDR1 and CDR2 from the germline V gene are MNHNY and SVGAGI (reference sequence). The CDR3 is CASSYRKRGDGEKLFF. The CDR3, as DNA: TGTGCCAGCAGTTACCGTAAACGCGGGGATGGGGAAAAACTGTTTTTT.

This chain connects TRBV6-4 to TRBJ1-1, with D perhaps TRBD1 (6 bases). The CDR3 covers 16 residues. The V end lost 2 bases, the J end lost 7 bases, and 20 bases lay between the germline ends. Germline V gene sequence: CDR1 MRHNA, CDR2 SNTAGT. The CDR3 DNA reads as TGTGCCAGCAGTGACGGGCGGGCAGGGGAGTGGGGTGAAGCTTTCTTT. Translation gives CASSDGRAGEWGEAFF.

The rearrangement links TRBV7-2 to TRBJ2-2; the D is unclear. The germline CDR1 and CDR2 sequences are SGHTA and FQGNSA. The CDR3 totals 13 residues. V was trimmed by 0 bases and J by 5 bases, leaving 4 bases between them. CDR3 loop: CASSLARTGELFF. The CDR3 region has the DNA TGTGCCAGCAGCTTAGCCCGTACCGGGGAGCTGTTTTTT.